These 5 T cell receptor beta chains share one sample of origin, sequenced in a study of somatic mutations in cytotoxic T cells in rheumatoid arthritis. Profiling relied on immunoSEQ multiplex PCR, and the TCRdb table lists in-frame clones only, not all of them. The data show some 20,000 clones, over 70% seen once. Sequences were obtained from CD8+ T cells sorted from blood. The receptors here all came from an older woman in good health.

The rearrangement joins TRBV11-2 to TRBJ2-1, with D possibly being TRBD1 (6 bases). The CDR3 contains 17 residues. Germline CDR1 SGHAT, CDR2 FQNNGV. Between the trimmed V and J ends, which lost 5 bases and 0 bases, there was a span of 17 bases. The CDR3 protein is CASSDTGSGSSYNEQFF. DNA of the CDR3: TGTGCCAGCAGCGATACAGGGTCTGGGAGCTCCTACAATGAGCAGTTCTTC.

This clone qualifies as medium-sized. The CDR3 sequence: CASSSTSYTEAFF. The DNA for the CDR3 is TGCGCCAGCAGCTCCACCTCCTACACTGAAGCTTTCTTT. This chain connects TRBV5-1 to TRBJ1-1; unclear D gene. The CDR3 is 13 amino acids. Trimming stripped 3 bases from V and 3 bases from J, with 9 bases between. Per the germline V gene, CDR1 is SGHRS and CDR2 is YFSETQ.

The chain employs TRBV7-8 and TRBJ2-1; 8 positions agree with TRBD1. V gave up 5 bases and J gave up 0 bases; unmatched junction bases: 18. This CDR3 contains 20 residues. Germline loops: CDR1 SGHVS, CDR2 FQNEAQ. This CDR3 reads CASSLRTGNRGASSYNEQFF. The CDR3 region has the DNA TGTGCCAGCAGCCTAAGGACAGGGAATAGGGGTGCAAGCTCCTACAATGAGCAGTTCTTC.

This CDR3 reads CASSFPSGADTQYF. CDR3 DNA sequence: TGTGCCAGCAGCTTTCCTAGCGGTGCAGATACGCAGTATTTT. V is TRBV5-6 and J is TRBJ2-3; 7 bases map to TRBD2. There are 14 residues in the CDR3. Trimming took 2 bases from V and 4 from J; bases not matched to a gene: 4. Germline V CDR1 and CDR2: SGHDT, YYEEEE.

The J gene is TRBJ1-5, the V gene TRBV2; tentatively, D is TRBD1 (6 bases). Trimming pared 3 bases from V and 7 bases from J, leaving 16 bases between. CDR3 length equals 15 residues. Germline CDR1 and CDR2: SNHLY and FYNNEI. The CDR3 DNA reads TGTGCCAGCAGTGACGTTTGGACAGTCGGGCAGCCCCAGCATTTT. It yields the protein CASSDVWTVGQPQHF.